The sequence of this TCR beta chain was determined in a study of graft-versus-host responses after intestinal transplantation. A word on this clone: Its cognate antigen is unknown.

CDR1 is SGHAT and CDR2 is FQDESV in the germline V gene (reference sequence). The CDR3 runs to 18 residues. Trimming at V came to 7 bases and at J to 0 bases, leaving 16 bases not matched to a gene. The protocol was immunoSEQ multiplex PCR, while the TCRdb copy is restricted to in-frame clones and leaves out a portion. In the table there are 150,000 or so clones, 80% to 95% of which are singletons. V usage is TRBV11-1 and J usage is TRBJ2-7; 9 bases match TRBD2. The clonotype was recovered from a human donor who received an intestinal transplant. The material sequenced was unstimulated CD4+ T cells sorted from spleen or lymph node cells, taken before intestinal transplant. CDR3 amino acids: CASTPRVPTSGSSYEQYF. DNA of the CDR3: TGTGCCAGCACCCCTAGGGTACCGACTAGCGGCTCCTCCTACGAGCAGTACTTC.